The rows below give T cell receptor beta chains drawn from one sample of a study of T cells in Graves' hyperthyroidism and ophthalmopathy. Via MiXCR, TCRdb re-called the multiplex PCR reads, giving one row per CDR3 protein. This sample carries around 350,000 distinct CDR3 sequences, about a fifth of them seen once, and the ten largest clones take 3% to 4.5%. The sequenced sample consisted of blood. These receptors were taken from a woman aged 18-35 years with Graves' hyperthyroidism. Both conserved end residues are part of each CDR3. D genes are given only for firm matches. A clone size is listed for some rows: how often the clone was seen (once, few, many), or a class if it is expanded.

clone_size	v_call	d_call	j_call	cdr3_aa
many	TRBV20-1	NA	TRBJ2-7	CSAQGTHEQYF
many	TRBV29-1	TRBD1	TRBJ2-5	CSVHGTGVGETQYF
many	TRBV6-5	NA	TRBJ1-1	CASSYSNFGDTEAFF
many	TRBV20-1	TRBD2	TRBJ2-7	CSAIGGSSYEQYF
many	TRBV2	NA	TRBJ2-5	CASSVRSETQYF
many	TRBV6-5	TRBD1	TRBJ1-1	CASSYSDRYTEAFF
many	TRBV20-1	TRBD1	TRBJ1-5	CSASGTGGSQPQHF
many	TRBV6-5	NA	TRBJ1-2	CASSYLSAGDYGYTF
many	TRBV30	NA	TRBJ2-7	CAWSGAGSSYEQYF
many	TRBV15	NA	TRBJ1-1	CATLDRLNTEAFF
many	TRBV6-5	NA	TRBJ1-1	CASRHTGWAFF
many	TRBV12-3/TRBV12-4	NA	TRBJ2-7	CASSPGPLYEQYF
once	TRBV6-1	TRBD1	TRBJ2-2	CASSKDRGLTGELFF
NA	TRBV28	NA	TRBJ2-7	CASSLFKKGYEQYF
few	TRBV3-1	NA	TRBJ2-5	CATMQGPSRGTQYF
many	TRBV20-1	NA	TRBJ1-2	CSARADYNYGYTF
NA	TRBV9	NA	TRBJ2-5	CASSTRGGGETQYF
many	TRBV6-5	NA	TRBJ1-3	CASRPRQAAGNTIYF
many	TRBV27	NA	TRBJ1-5	CASSLFFSNQPQHF
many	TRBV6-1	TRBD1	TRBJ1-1	CASSAHRGETEAFF
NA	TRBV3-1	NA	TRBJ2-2	CASSQAYTGELFF
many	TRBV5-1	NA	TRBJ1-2	CASSPVGERDAFTANYGYTF
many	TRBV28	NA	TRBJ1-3	CASSAPGLSSGNTIYF
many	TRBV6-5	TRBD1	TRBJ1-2	CASSYGQGDGYTF
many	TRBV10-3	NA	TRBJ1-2	CAISYRQVGSLYYGYTF
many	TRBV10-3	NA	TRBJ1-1	CAISESGEGWAFF
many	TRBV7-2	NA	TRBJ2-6	CASMGGTGANVLTF
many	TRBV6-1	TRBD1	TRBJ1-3	CASSTARTGGAGNTIYF
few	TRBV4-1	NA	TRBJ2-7	CASSPPPRDNWIYEQYF
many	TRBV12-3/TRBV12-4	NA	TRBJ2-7	CASSLSRQDIYEQYF
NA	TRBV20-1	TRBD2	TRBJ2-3	CSARDLFRGGPDTQYF
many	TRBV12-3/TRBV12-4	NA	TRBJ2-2	CASSAEGQWTGELFF